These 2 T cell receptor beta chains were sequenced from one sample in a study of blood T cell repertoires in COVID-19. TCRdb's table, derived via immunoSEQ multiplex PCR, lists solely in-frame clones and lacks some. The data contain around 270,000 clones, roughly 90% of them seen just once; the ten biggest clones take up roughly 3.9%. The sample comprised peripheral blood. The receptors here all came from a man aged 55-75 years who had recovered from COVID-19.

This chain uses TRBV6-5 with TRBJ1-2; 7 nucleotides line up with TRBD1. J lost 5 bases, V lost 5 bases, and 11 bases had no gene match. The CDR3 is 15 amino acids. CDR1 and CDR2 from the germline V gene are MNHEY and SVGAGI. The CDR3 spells CASSQTTGDRYGYTF. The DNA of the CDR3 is TGTGCCAGCAGTCAAACTACAGGGGACCGGTATGGCTACACCTTC.

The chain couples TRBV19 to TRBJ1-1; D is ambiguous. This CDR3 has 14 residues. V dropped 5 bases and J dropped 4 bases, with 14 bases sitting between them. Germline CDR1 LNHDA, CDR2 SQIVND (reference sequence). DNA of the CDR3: TGTGCCAGTAGTGAGGGCGGAGGGCCCACTGAAGCTTTCTTT. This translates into CASSEGGGPTEAFF.